This T cell receptor (beta chain) is drawn from a study of blood T cell repertoires in COVID-19. Measured with immunoSEQ multiplex PCR; TCRdb has only the in-frame clones, and not every one. The data show approximately 190,000 clones, with almost 85% seen just once and 5% to 6.5% held by the top ten. This sequence was found in a woman between 70 and 85 years old with active or convalescent COVID-19. The sample comprised peripheral blood.

The DNA for the CDR3 is TGCGCCAGCAGCGCCTCACCCACAGGAGAGACCCAGTACTTC. This sequence encodes CASSASPTGETQYF. The chain combines TRBV5-1 with TRBJ2-5; maybe TRBD1 (5 bases). CDR1 and CDR2 from the germline V gene are SGHRS and YFSETQ. Trimming removed 4 bases from V and 4 bases from J, with 14 bases in between. CDR3 length: 14 amino acids.